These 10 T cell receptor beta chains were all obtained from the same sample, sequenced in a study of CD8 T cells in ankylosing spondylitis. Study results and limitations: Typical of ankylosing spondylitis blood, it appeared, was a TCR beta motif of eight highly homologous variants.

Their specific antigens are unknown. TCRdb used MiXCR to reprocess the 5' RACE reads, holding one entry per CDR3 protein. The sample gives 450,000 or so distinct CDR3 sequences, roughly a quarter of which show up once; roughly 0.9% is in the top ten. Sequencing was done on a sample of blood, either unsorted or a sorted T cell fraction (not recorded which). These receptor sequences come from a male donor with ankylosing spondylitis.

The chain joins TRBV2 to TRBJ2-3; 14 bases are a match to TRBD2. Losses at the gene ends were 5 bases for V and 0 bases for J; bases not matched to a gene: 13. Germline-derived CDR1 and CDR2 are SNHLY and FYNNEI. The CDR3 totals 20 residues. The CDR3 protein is CASSRGLAGGWSSSTDTQYF. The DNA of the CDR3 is TGTGCCAGCAGTCGTGGACTAGCGGGAGGCTGGAGTTCTAGCACAGATACGCAGTATTTT.

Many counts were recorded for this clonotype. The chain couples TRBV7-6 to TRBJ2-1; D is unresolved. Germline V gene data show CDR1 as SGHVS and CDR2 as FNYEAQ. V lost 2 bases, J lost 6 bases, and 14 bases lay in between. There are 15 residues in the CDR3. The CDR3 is CASSLNYPPLNEQFF. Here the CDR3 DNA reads TGTGCCAGCAGCTTAAACTACCCCCCCCTCAATGAGCAGTTCTTC.

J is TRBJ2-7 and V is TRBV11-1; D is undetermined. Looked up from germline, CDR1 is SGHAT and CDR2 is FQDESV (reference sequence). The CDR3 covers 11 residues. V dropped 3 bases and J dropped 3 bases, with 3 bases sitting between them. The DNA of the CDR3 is TGTGCCAGCAGCTTTTTCTACGAGCAGTACTTC. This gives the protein CASSFFYEQYF.

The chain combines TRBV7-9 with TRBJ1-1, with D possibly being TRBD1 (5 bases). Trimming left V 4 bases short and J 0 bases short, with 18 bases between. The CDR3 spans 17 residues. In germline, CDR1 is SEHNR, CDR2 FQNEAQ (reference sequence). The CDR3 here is CASSSSQVGRMNTEAFF. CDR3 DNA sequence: TGTGCCAGCAGCTCGTCTCAAGTGGGGCGAATGAACACTGAAGCTTTCTTT.

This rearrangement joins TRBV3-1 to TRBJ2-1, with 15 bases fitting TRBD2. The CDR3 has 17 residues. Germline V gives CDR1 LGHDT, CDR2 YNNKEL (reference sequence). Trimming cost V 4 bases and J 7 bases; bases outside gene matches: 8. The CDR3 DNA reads TGTGCCAGCAGCCTCACCTCCGGGACTAGCGGGAGGAATGAGCAGTTCTTC. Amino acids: CASSLTSGTSGRNEQFF.

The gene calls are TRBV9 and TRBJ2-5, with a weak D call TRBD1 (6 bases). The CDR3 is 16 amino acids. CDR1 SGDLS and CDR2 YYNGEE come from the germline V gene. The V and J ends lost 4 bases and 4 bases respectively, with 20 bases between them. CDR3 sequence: CASSKQGRRGSETQYF. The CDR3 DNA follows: TGTGCCAGCAGCAAACAGGGACGCCGAGGTTCAGAGACCCAGTACTTC. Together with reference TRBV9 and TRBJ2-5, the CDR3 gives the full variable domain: DSGVTQTPKHLITATGQRVTLRCSPRSGDLSVYWYQQSLDQGLQFLIQYYNGEERAKGNILERFSAQQFPDLHSELNLSSLELGDSALYFCASSKQGRRGSETQYFGPGTRLLVL.

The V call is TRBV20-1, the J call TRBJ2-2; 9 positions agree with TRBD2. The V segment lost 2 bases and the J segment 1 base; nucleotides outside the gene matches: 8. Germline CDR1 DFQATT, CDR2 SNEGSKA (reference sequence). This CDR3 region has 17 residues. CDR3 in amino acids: CSARIGGRAWNTGELFF. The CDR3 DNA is TGCAGTGCTAGAATCGGCGGGAGGGCCTGGAACACCGGGGAGCTGTTTTTT.

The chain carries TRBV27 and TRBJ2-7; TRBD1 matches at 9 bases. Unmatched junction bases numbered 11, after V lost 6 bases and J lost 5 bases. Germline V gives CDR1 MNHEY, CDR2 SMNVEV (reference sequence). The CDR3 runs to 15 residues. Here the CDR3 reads CASSPRNRGRDEQYF. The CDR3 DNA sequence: TGTGCCAGCAGCCCTCGGAACAGGGGGCGGGACGAGCAGTACTTC.

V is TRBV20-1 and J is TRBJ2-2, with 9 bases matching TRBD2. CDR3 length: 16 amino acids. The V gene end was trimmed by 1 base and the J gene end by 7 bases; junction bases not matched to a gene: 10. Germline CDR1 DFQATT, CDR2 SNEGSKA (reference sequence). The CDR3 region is CSARAPGGRAGGELFF. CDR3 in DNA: TGCAGTGCTAGAGCCCCTGGCGGGAGGGCCGGCGGGGAGCTGTTTTTT.

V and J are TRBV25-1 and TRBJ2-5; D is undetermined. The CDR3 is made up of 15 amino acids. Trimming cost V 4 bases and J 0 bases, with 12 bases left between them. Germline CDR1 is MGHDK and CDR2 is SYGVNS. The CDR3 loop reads CASSVDVGYQETQYF. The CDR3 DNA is TGTGCCAGCAGTGTCGACGTGGGTTACCAAGAGACCCAGTACTTC.